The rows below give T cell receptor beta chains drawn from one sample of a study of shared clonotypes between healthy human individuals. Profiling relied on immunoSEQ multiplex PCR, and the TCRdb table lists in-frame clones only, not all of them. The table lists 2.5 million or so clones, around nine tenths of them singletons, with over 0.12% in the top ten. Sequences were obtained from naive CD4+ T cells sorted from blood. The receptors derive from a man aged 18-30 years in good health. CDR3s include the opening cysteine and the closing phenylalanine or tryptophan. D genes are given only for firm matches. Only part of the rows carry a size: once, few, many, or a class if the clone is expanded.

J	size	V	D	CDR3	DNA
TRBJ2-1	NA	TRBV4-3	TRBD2	CASSPADRDYNLLFF	TGCGCCAGCAGCCCCGCCGACCGGGACTACAATTTGCTGTTCTTC
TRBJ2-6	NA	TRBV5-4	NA	CASSWNGGANVLTF	TGTGCCAGCAGCTGGAATGGTGGGGCCAACGTCCTGACTTTC
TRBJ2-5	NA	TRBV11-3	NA	CASSPTGIQETQYF	TGTGCCAGCAGCCCCACAGGGATACAAGAGACCCAGTACTTC
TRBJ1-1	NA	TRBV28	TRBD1	CASRSGTANTEAFF	TGTGCCAGCCGTTCCGGGACAGCGAACACTGAGGCTTTCTTT
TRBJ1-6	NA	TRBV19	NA	CASSTTGSSYNSPLHF	TGTGCCAGTAGTACAACAGGGAGCTCCTATAATTCACCCCTCCACTTT
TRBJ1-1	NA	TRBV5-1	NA	CASSPAGGTEAFF	TGCGCCAGCAGCCCCGCTGGGGGCACTGAAGCTTTCTTT
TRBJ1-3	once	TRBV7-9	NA	CASSQTVLGQGNTIYF	TGTGCCAGCAGCCAAACCGTGTTGGGGCAAGGAAACACCATATATTTT
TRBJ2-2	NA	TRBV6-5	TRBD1	CASSYFGAGGTGELFF	TGTGCCAGCAGTTATTTCGGGGCAGGGGGCACCGGGGAGCTGTTTTTT
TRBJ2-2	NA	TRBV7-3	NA	CASSGDTGELFF	TGTGCCAGCAGTGGAGACACCGGGGAGCTGTTTTTT
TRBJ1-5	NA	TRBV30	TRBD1	CAWDRGGQPQHF	TGTGCCTGGGACAGGGGTGGCCAGCCCCAGCATTTT
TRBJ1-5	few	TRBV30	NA	CAWSVGPQNQPQHF	TGTGCCTGGAGTGTGGGACCCCAGAATCAGCCCCAGCATTTT
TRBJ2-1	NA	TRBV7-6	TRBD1	CASSSGTGVTNEQFF	TGTGCCAGCAGCTCCGGGACAGGGGTTACCAATGAGCAGTTCTTC
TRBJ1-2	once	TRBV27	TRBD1	CASSYYLPTGSYGYTF	TGTGCCAGCAGTTATTACCTCCCGACAGGGTCCTATGGCTACACCTTC
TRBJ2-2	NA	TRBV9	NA	CASSVEVLGFHTGELFF	TGTGCCAGCAGCGTAGAGGTGCTAGGGTTTCACACCGGGGAGCTGTTTTTT
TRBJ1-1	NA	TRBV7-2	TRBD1	CASSEGQVLTEAFF	TGTGCCAGCAGCGAAGGACAGGTTTTGACTGAAGCTTTCTTT
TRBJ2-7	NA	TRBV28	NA	CASTPDSSYEQYF	TGTGCCAGCACCCCGGACAGCTCCTACGAGCAGTACTTC
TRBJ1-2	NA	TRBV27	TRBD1	CASSSNSRDRGLRGYTF	TGTGCCAGCAGTTCCAACTCCCGGGACAGGGGGCTAAGGGGCTACACCTTC
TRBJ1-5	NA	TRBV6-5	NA	CASSRTRGQPQHF	TGTGCCAGCAGTCGCACCAGGGGTCAGCCCCAGCATTTT
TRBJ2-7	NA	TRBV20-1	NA	CSASAEYEQYF	TGCAGTGCTAGCGCAGAATACGAGCAGTACTTC
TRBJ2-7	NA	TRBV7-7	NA	CASSSGAVGEQYF	TGTGCTAGCAGCTCCGGCGCGGTAGGCGAGCAGTACTTC
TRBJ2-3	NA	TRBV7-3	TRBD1	CASSLMGQATDTQYF	TGTGCCAGCAGCTTAATGGGACAGGCTACAGATACGCAGTATTTT
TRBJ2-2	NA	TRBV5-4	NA	CASSLGSAGELFF	TGTGCCAGCAGCTTGGGTTCGGCGGGGGAGCTGTTTTTT
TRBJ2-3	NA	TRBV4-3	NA	CASSQDSGDTQYF	TGCGCCAGCAGCCAAGATTCGGGAGATACGCAGTATTTT
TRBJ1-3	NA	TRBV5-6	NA	CASSFRTTGSGNTIYF	TGTGCCAGCAGCTTCCGAACCACAGGCTCTGGAAACACCATATATTTT
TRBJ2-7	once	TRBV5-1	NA	CASSLVPEAYEQYF	TGCGCCAGCAGCTTGGTCCCAGAAGCCTACGAGCAGTACTTC
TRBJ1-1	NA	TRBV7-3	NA	CASSLKDSSMPEAFF	TGTGCCAGCAGCTTAAAAGACAGTAGTATGCCTGAAGCTTTCTTT
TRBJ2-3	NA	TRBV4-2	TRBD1	CASSRGGTGVTSTDTQYF	TGTGCCAGCAGCCGGGGGGGGACAGGGGTTACTAGCACAGATACGCAGTATTTT
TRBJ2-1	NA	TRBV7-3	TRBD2	CASSPRGVAGGNRSYNEQFF	TGTGCCAGCAGCCCCCGGGGGGTAGCGGGGGGCAACCGCTCCTACAATGAGCAGTTCTTC
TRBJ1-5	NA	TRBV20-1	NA	CSAVLNQPQHF	TGCAGTGCTGTATTAAATCAGCCCCAGCATTTT
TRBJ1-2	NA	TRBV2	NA	CASGTRRTDFTF	TGTGCCAGCGGGACAAGACGGACAGATTTCACCTTC
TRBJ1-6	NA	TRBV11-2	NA	CASSLAGTGPPNSPLHF	TGTGCCAGCAGCTTGGCGGGTACAGGCCCTCCTAATTCACCCCTCCACTTT
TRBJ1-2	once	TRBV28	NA	CASSVNRVNYGYTF	TGTGCCAGCAGTGTAAACAGGGTTAACTATGGCTACACCTTC
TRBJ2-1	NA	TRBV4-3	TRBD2	CASSRAGGLLYNEQFF	TGCGCCAGCAGCAGGGCGGGAGGGCTTCTCTACAATGAGCAGTTCTTC